In this sample, the clone carrying this T cell receptor (beta chain) turned up a few times. The entry originates in a study of blood T cell repertoires in COVID-19. Per the germline V gene, CDR1 is SGHTA and CDR2 is FQGNSA. The V and J ends lost 6 bases and 2 bases, in that order; junction bases with no gene match: 8. The CDR3 is 16 amino acids. Per the original methods: Quantification of nucleated cells was approximated via reference gene primer amplification. Profiling relied on immunoSEQ multiplex PCR, and the TCRdb table lists in-frame clones only, not all of them. V and J calls and clone size come straight from that table; D and trimming were deduced from the DNA. The data hold around 86,000 clones, with nearly 85% observed a single time.

This chain joins TRBV7-2 and TRBJ1-2, with 11 bases that match TRBD1. The sequence was collected from a woman older than 75 with acute or convalescent COVID-19. Source material: peripheral blood. The CDR3 nucleotides are TGTGCCAGCAGTTTTAGGACAGGGGGCATCAACTATGGCTACACCTTC. It codes for CASSFRTGGINYGYTF. Using reference TRBV7-2 and TRBJ1-2 for the parts outside the CDR3, the full variable domain is GAGVSQSPSNKVTEKGKDVELRCDPISGHTALYWYRQSLGQGLEFLIYFQGNSAPDKSGLPSDRFSAERTGGSVSTLTIQRTQQEDSAVYLCASSFRTGGINYGYTFGSGTRLTVV.